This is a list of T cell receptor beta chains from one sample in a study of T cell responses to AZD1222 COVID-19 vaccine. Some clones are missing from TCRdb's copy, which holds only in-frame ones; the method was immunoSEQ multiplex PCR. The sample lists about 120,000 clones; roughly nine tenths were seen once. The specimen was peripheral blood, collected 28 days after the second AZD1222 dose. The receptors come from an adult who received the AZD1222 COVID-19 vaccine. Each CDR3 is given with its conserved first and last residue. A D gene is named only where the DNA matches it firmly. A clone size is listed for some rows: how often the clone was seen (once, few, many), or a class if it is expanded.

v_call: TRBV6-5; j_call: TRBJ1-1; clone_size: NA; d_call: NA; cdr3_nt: TGTGCCACCCGACTGGGGGGAGGGGGGCAGACTGAAGCTTTCTTT; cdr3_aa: CATRLGGGGQTEAFF
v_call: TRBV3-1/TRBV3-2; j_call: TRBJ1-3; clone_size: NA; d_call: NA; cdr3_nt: TGTGCCAGCAGCCAATCCTTAGCCTCTGGAAACACCATATATTTT; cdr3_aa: CASSQSLASGNTIYF
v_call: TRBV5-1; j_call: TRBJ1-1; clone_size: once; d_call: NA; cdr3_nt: TGCGCCAGCAGCATACAGCCGGACAGATCCACTGAAGCTTTCTTT; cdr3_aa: CASSIQPDRSTEAFF
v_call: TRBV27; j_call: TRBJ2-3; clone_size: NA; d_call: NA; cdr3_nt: TGTGCCAGCAGTTTATCATGGGCCGGGCCGTGGTATTTT; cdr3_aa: CASSLSWAGPWYF
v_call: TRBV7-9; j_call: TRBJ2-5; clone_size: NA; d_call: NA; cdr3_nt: TGTGCCAGCAGCCTATCCAGGGGTCGTGGGGTTCGGTTACTTGAGACCCAGTACTTC; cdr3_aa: CASSLSRGRGVRLLETQYF
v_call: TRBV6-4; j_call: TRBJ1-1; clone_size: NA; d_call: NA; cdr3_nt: TGTGCCAGCAGTGACCGGCAGGGCTCTGAAGCTTTCTTT; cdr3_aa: CASSDRQGSEAFF
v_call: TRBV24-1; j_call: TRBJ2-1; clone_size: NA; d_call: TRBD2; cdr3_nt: TGTGCCACCAGTGACTCCTCGCTAGCGGGGGGTGACAATGAGCAGTTCTTC; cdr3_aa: CATSDSSLAGGDNEQFF
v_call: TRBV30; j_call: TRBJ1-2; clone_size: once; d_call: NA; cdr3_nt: TGTGCCTGGAGTGTACAACAGACAATTAACTATGGCTACACCTTC; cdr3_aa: CAWSVQQTINYGYTF
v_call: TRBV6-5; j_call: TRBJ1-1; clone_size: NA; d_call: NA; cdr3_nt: TGTGCCAGCAGTTACTCAGGGGAGACTGAAGCTTTCTTT; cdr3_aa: CASSYSGETEAFF
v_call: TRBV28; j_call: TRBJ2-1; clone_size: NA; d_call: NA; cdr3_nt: TGTGCCAGCGCTTCGATTTGGGCAGGGCGGTTGTACAATGAGCAGTTCTTC; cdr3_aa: CASASIWAGRLYNEQFF
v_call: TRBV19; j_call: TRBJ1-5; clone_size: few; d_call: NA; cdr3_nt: TGTGCCAGTGTGGAGGGGGGAAGGGTTGGTCAGCCCCAGCATTTT; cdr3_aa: CASVEGGRVGQPQHF
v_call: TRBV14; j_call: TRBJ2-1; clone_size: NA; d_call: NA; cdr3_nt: TGTGCCAGCAGCCTGCACCGGGGGGCCCTGGGGAATGAGCAGTTCTTC; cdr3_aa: CASSLHRGALGNEQFF
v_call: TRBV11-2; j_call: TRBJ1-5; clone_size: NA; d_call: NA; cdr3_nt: TGTGCCAGCAGCTTAGGCCAGCATCAGCCCCAGCATTTT; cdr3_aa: CASSLGQHQPQHF
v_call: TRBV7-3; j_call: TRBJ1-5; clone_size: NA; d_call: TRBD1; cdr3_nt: TGTGCCAGCAGCTCCCACAGGGGGACGGATCAGCCCCAGCATTTT; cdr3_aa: CASSSHRGTDQPQHF
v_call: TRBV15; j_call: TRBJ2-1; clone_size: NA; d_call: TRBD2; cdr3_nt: TGTGCCACCAGCAGAGATGTGGCGGGGGGTCGTGAGCAGTTCTTC; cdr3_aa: CATSRDVAGGREQFF
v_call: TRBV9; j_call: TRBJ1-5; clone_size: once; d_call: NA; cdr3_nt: TGTGCCAGCAGTGTGGGGGATGGCGCCGTGCAGCCCCAGCATTTT; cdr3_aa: CASSVGDGAVQPQHF
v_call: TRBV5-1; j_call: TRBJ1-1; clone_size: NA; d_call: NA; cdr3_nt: TGCGCCAGCAGCTTGATTGAGGAAAAAGACACTGAAGCTTTCTTT; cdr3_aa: CASSLIEEKDTEAFF
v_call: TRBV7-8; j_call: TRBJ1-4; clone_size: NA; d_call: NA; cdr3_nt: TGTGCCAGCAGCCGACAGCATAATGAAAAACTGTTTTTT; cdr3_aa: CASSRQHNEKLFF
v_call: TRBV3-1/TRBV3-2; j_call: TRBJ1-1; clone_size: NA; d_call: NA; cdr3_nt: TGTGCCAGCAGCCAAAGTTGGGGTGAAGCTTTCTTT; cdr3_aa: CASSQSWGEAFF
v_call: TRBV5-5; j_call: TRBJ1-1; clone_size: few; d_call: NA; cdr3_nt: TGTGCCAGCAGCTTGGCCCTGGCGAACACTGAAGCTTTCTTT; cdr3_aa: CASSLALANTEAFF
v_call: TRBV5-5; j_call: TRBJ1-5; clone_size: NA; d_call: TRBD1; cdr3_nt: TGTGCCAGCAGCTTGACAAAGCTGACAGGGGACAGCAATCAGCCCCAGCATTTT; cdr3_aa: CASSLTKLTGDSNQPQHF
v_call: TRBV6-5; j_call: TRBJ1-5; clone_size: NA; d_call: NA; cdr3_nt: TGTGCCAGCAGCATACAAGGGGATCAGCCCCAGCATTTT; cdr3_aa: CASSIQGDQPQHF
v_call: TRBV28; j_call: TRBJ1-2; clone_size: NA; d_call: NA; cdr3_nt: TGTGCCAGCAGTTTATGGGGGCAGACGACGAAGAACTATGGCTACACCTTC; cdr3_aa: CASSLWGQTTKNYGYTF
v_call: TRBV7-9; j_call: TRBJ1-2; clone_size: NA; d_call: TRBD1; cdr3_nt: TGTGCCAGCAGCGTACAGGGGGCGCCGAACTATGGCTACACCTTC; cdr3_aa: CASSVQGAPNYGYTF
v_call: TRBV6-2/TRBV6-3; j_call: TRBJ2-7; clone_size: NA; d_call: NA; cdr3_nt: TGTGCCAGCAGTAGGGGAAACTCTTACGAGCAGTACTTC; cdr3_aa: CASSRGNSYEQYF
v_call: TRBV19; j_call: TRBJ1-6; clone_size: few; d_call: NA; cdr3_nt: TGTGCCAGTAGTGACGGCCATTCACCCCTCCACTTT; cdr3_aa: CASSDGHSPLHF
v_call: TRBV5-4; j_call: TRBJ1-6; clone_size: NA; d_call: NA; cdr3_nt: TGTGCCAGCAGTTTGCAGCAAGAGGGTTCACCCCTCCACTTT; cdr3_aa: CASSLQQEGSPLHF
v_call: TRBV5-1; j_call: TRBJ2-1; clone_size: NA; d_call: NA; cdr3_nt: TGCGCCAGCAGCTTGGGACAGAATACCAATGAGCAGTTCTTC; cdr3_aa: CASSLGQNTNEQFF
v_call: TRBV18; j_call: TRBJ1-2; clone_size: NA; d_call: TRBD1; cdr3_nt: TGTGCCAGCTCACCACTCAGTCAATCGGGACAGGGGGCGCCTACTTACTATGGCTACACCTTC; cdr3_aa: CASSPLSQSGQGAPTYYGYTF
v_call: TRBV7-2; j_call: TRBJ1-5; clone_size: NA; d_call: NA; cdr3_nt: TGTGCCAGCAGCTTAGTTTCCGGGGATGGCAATCAGCCCCAGCATTTT; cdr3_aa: CASSLVSGDGNQPQHF
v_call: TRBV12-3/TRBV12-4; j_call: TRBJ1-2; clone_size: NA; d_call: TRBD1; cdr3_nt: TGTGCCAGCAGTTGGAGACAGGGGTTGGGCTACACCTTC; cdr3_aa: CASSWRQGLGYTF
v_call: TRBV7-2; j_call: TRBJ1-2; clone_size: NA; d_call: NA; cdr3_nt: TGTGCCAGCAGCTTAGCACCCCGGGGGGCAGATGGCTACACCTTC; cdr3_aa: CASSLAPRGADGYTF
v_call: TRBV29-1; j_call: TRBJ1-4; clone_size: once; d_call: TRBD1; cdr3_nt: TGCAGCGTTGCTACAGGGGGAACTAATGAAAAACTGTTTTTT; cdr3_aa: CSVATGGTNEKLFF
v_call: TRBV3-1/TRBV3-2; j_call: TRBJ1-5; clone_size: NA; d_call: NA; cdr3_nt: TGTGCCAGCAGCCCCACCCCCGGGCTTAATCAGCCCCAGCATTTT; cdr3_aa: CASSPTPGLNQPQHF
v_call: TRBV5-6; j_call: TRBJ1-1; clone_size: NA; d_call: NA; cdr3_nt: TGTGCCAGCAGCTTGGGTTTCAGGGAAGGGAACACTGAAGCTTTCTTT; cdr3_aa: CASSLGFREGNTEAFF
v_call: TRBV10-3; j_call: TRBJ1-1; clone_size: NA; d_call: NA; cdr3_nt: TGTGCCATCAGTGAGGGTTTGAACACTGAAGCTTTCTTT; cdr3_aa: CAISEGLNTEAFF
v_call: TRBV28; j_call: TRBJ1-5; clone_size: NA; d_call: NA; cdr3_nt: TGTGCCAGCAGTTTAAATTGGGACCAGCCCCAGCATTTT; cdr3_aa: CASSLNWDQPQHF
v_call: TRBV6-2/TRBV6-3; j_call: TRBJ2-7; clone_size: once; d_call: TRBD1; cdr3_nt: TGTGCCAGCAGCGATGGGACAGGGGTCTTCCACGAGCAGTACTTC; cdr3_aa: CASSDGTGVFHEQYF
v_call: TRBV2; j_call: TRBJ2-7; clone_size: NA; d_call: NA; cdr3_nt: TGTGCCAGCCGCGGGGACTCCTACGAGCAGTACTTC; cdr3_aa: CASRGDSYEQYF
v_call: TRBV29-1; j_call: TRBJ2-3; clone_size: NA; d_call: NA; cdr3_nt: TGCAGCGTTCTCCTACAGGGTCCAGATACGCAGTATTTT; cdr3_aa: CSVLLQGPDTQYF
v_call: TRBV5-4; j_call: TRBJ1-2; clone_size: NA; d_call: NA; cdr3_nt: TGTGCCAGCAGCTTTCAGGGGAACTATGGCTACACCTTC; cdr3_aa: CASSFQGNYGYTF
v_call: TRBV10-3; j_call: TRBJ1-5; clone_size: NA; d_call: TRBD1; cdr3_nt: TGTGCCATCAGGGACAGGGAGGATCAGCCCCAGCATTTT; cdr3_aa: CAIRDREDQPQHF
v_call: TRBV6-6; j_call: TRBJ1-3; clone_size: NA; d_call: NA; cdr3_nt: TGTGCCAGCAGCGACACGTTTTTCTCTGGAAACACCATATATTTT; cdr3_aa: CASSDTFFSGNTIYF
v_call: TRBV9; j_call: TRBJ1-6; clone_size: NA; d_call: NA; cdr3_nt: TGTGCCAGCAGCGTAGAACATACAGCCACCTATAATTCACCCCTCCACTTT; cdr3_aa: CASSVEHTATYNSPLHF
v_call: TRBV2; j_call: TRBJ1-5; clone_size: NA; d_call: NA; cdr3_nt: TGTGCCAGCAGTAACGGGCCCCCCTGGAGCAATCAGCCCCAGCATTTT; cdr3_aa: CASSNGPPWSNQPQHF
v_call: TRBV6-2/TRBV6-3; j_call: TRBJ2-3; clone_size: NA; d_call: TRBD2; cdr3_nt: TGTGCCAGCAGCGGGGGGACGCCAGATACGCAGTATTTT; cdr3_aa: CASSGGTPDTQYF
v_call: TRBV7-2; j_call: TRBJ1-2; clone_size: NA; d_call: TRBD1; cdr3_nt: TGTGCCAGCAGCATTGCCGGGACAGGGGATTACTATGGCTACACCTTC; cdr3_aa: CASSIAGTGDYYGYTF
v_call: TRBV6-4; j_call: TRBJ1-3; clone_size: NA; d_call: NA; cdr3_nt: TGTGCCAGCAGTGCCCCGGATCAGGGCTCTGGAAACACCATATATTTT; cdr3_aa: CASSAPDQGSGNTIYF
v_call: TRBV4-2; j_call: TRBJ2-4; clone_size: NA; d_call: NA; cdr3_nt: TGTGCCAGCAGCCGCCGGCGGCAGGGGTTAGAAAACATTCAGTACTTC; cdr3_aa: CASSRRRQGLENIQYF
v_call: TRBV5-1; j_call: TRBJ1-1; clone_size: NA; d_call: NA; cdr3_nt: TGCGCCAGCAGCTCCAACCCCACGGGCGGGAACACTGAAGCTTTCTTT; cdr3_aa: CASSSNPTGGNTEAFF
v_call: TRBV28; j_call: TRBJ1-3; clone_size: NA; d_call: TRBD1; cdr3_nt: TGTGCCAGCAACTCGGACAGGCTAACACCTATAAACACCATATATTTT; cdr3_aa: CASNSDRLTPINTIYF
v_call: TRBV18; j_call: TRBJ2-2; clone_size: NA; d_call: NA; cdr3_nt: TGTGCCAGCTCACCTCTCTCTCAAGCTAACACCGGGGAGCTGTTTTTT; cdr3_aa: CASSPLSQANTGELFF
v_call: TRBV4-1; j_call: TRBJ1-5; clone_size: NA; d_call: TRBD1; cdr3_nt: TGCGCCAGCAGCCAAGAAGCCCGGAGACAGGGGAAGGTCTTGTACCAGCCCCAGCATTTT; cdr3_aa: CASSQEARRQGKVLYQPQHF